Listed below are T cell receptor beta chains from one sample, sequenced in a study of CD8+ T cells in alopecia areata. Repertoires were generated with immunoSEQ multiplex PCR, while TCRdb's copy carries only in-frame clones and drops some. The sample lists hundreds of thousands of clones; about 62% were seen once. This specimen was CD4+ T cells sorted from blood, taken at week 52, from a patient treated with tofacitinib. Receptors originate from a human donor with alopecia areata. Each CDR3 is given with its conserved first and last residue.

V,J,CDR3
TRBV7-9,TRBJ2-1,CASRVAGGLNEQFF
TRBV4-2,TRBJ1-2,CASSQGPLGYGYTF
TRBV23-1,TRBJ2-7,CARDPGQGPRF
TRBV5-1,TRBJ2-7,CASSLAGGLYYEQYF
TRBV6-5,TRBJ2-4,CASRYNSGGGNIQYF
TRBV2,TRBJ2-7,CAGGRSSYEQYF
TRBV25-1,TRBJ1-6,CASSERGTYSPLHF
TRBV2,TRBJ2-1,CASKVLTSSYNEQFF
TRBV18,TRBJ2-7,CASSSGFYEQYF
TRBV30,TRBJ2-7,CASTPLGQGSGYEQYF
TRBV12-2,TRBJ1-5,CASRLRWRDQPQHF
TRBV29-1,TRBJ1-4,CSVVGGATNEKLFF
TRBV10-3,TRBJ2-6,CAISTGGSSGANVLTF
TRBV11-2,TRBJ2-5,CASSLGTHQETQYF
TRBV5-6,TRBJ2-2,CASSWAPWGANTGELFF
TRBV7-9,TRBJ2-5,CASSPLQGSAQYF
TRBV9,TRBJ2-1,CASSVLAGGMYNEQFF
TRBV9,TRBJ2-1,CASSVRGPGNGEQFF
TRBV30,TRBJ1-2,CACLRDSQANYGYTF
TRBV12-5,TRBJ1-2,CASGWGDIPAGYTF
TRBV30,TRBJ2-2,CAWRDSGELFF
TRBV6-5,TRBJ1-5,CASSSSTGKGNQPQHF
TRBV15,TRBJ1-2,CATSREYYGYTF
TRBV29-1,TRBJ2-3,CSVGDGGPGDTQYF
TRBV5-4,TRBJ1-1,CATSREPKNTEAFF
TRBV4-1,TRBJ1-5,CASSRNPRDGAQYGNQPQHF
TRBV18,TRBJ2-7,CASSRTGATYEQYF
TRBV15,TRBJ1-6,CATSPGSYNSPLHF
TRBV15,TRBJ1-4,CATSSTGSREKLFF
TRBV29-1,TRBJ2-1,CSVYGPSSSGGDEKNNEQFF